This T cell receptor (beta chain) was retrieved from a study of CD8+CD57+ T cells in acquired aplastic anemia. The study's findings and limits: About 27 shared CD8+ CDR3s appeared highly expressed within patients' immunodominant clones. Patients were compared with controls for CD8+ Simpson's diversity, and no significant difference emerged.

The authors sequenced patients whose flow cytometry had shown CD8+CD57+ cell expansion. Germline V gives CDR1 SGHVS, CDR2 FQNEAQ. V lost 3 bases, J lost 3 bases, and 15 bases lay in between. This CDR3 comprises 15 residues. This clonotype was counted many times. Its target is not known. Using genomic DNA as the template, TCR beta VDJ and CDR3 profiling was carried out. TCRdb analysed the reads with MiXCR anew, one entry per CDR3 protein. The table has fewer than 200,000 distinct CDR3 sequences, roughly half seen once; the top ten hold 1.8%. The clonotype originates from a human donor with aplastic anemia. Source material: sorted CD4+, CD8+, or CD8+CD57+ T cells (not recorded which) from PBMCs. The chain links TRBV7-8 to TRBJ2-7, with D perhaps matching TRBD1 (7 bases). CDR3 nucleotide sequence: TGTGCCAGCAGCTTCCGGAGGGGGCGCGGCTACGAGCAGTACTTC. This encodes CASSFRRGRGYEQYF.